A selection of T cell receptor beta chains follows, all from one sample in a study of T cells after somatic rescue of genetic block. The protocol was immunoSEQ multiplex PCR, while the TCRdb copy is restricted to in-frame clones and leaves out a portion. The table records under 15,000 clones, roughly 70% of them present only once. The specimen was peripheral blood mononuclear cells (PBMCs). The receptors were gathered from a boy between 10 and 17 years old. The CDR3 runs from the conserved cysteine through the conserved F or W. The order of the fields is V gene, D gene, J gene, clone size, CDR3 protein, CDR3 DNA. The D gene is left open where the match is weak. Some rows mark clone size as missing; the rest say once, few, many or name a class of expanded clone.

v_gene: TRBV5-8; d_gene: NA; j_gene: TRBJ1-2; abundance: NA; CDR3aa: CASSLGTRGYTF; CDR3nt: TGTGCCAGCAGCCTCGGGACTCGAGGCTACACCTTC
v_gene: TRBV11-2; d_gene: NA; j_gene: TRBJ2-7; abundance: NA; CDR3aa: CASSHYEQYF; CDR3nt: TGTGCCAGCAGCCATTACGAGCAGTACTTC
v_gene: TRBV6-5; d_gene: NA; j_gene: TRBJ1-3; abundance: few; CDR3aa: CASSYSGGGGNTIYF; CDR3nt: TGTGCCAGCAGTTACTCGGGGGGGGGTGGAAACACCATATATTTT
v_gene: TRBV2; d_gene: NA; j_gene: TRBJ1-5; abundance: once; CDR3aa: CASSSYRYSNQPQHF; CDR3nt: TGTGCCAGCAGTTCCTACAGGTATAGCAATCAGCCCCAGCATTTT
v_gene: TRBV13; d_gene: TRBD2; j_gene: TRBJ2-7; abundance: NA; CDR3aa: CASSLVWEGTYEQYF; CDR3nt: TGTGCCAGCAGCTTAGTGTGGGAGGGAACCTACGAGCAGTACTTC
v_gene: TRBV20-1; d_gene: TRBD1; j_gene: TRBJ2-5; abundance: few; CDR3aa: CSGQGKTQYF; CDR3nt: TGCAGCGGACAGGGGAAGACCCAGTACTTC
v_gene: TRBV28; d_gene: NA; j_gene: TRBJ1-5; abundance: NA; CDR3aa: CASSPSTGNQPQHF; CDR3nt: TGTGCCAGCAGTCCGAGTACAGGGAATCAGCCCCAGCATTTT
v_gene: TRBV11-2; d_gene: NA; j_gene: TRBJ1-4; abundance: medium-sized; CDR3aa: CASSPAPDFEKLFF; CDR3nt: TGTGCCAGCAGCCCCGCCCCAGATTTTGAAAAACTGTTTTTT
v_gene: TRBV28; d_gene: TRBD2; j_gene: TRBJ2-3; abundance: once; CDR3aa: CASKDRGRGTSGTSSTDTQYF; CDR3nt: TGTGCCTCAAAGGACAGGGGGCGCGGGACTAGCGGGACCTCGAGCACAGATACGCAGTATTTT
v_gene: TRBV6-9; d_gene: NA; j_gene: TRBJ1-2; abundance: NA; CDR3aa: CASSYRRRDYGYTF; CDR3nt: TGTGCCAGCAGTTACAGGAGGCGGGACTATGGCTACACCTTC
v_gene: TRBV7-9; d_gene: NA; j_gene: TRBJ2-2; abundance: NA; CDR3aa: CASSLAGGNTGELFF; CDR3nt: TGTGCCAGCAGCTTAGCGGGGGGGAACACCGGGGAGCTGTTTTTT